One sample yielded the 17 T cell receptor beta chains listed below, sequenced in a study of blood T cell repertoires in COVID-19. Sequencing used immunoSEQ multiplex PCR; TCRdb keeps in-frame clones, though not all of them. The sample gives roughly 240,000 clones, more than 75% of which show up once; approximately 5.5% is in the top ten. Sequenced: peripheral blood. The source of these receptors is a woman of 80 years or more with COVID-19, enrolled during active disease.

V usage is TRBV5-8 and J usage is TRBJ2-7, with 11 bases that match TRBD1. There are 16 residues in the CDR3. J lost 8 bases, V lost 4 bases, and 14 bases had no gene match. Per the germline V gene, CDR1 is SGHTS and CDR2 is YDEGEE. CDR3 nucleotide sequence: TGTGCCAGCAGCACCCCGACCGCCGGGACAGGGGGGAAGCAGTACTTC. It is translated as CASSTPTAGTGGKQYF.

The count of this clone is one. V is TRBV7-8 and J is TRBJ2-5; D possibly corresponds to TRBD1 (6 bases). Trimming took 6 bases from V and 5 from J, leaving 19 bases between them. The V gene's germline CDR1 is SGHVS and CDR2 FQNEAQ. This CDR3 is 15 amino acids long. CDR3 in amino acids: CASRRTGPTEETQYF. The CDR3 coding sequence is TGTGCCAGCAGACGAACAGGGCCAACGGAGGAGACCCAGTACTTC.

The chain carries TRBV6-5 and TRBJ1-1; TRBD1 agrees at 9 bases. Germline trimming cut 7 bases from V and 4 bases from J; bases unmatched to any gene: 10. This CDR3 contains 15 residues. The germline V gene has CDR1 MNHEY and CDR2 SVGAGI. The CDR3 coding sequence is TGTGCCAGCAATTCCCCGGGACAGGGTATCACTGAAGCTTTCTTT. As protein: CASNSPGQGITEAFF.

The V gene is TRBV27, the J gene TRBJ1-2, with unresolved D. Germline-derived CDR1 and CDR2 are MNHEY and SMNVEV (reference sequence). CDR3 length: 15 amino acids. Trimming took off 0 bases at V and 8 bases at J, with 16 bases between the two ends. For the CDR3, the DNA is TGTGCCAGCAGTTTATCGAAGCAGACATCTGGGGGCTACACCTTC. Translation: CASSLSKQTSGGYTF.

The chain links TRBV28 to TRBJ2-1; 10 bases line up with TRBD2. This CDR3 region has 14 residues. Looked up from germline, CDR1 is MDHEN and CDR2 is SYDVKM. The V gene end was trimmed by 3 bases and the J gene end by 12 bases; junction bases not matched to a gene: 8. The chain's CDR3 is CASSLTTSSGRQFF. In DNA, the CDR3 is TGTGCCAGCAGTTTGACGACATCTAGCGGGAGGCAGTTCTTC.

V is TRBV24-1 and J is TRBJ2-6; D gene unclear. Germline V gives CDR1 KGHDR, CDR2 SFDVKD. Trimming pared 6 bases from V and 2 bases from J, leaving 4 bases between. The CDR3 extends over 13 amino acids. CDR3 DNA: TGTGCCACCAGTTATCCTGGGGCCAACGTCCTGACTTTC. This encodes CATSYPGANVLTF.

This chain joins TRBV3-1 (or the pseudogene TRBV3-2) and TRBJ2-1, with 11 bases lining up with TRBD1. Germline CDR1 and CDR2: LGHDT and YNNKEL (reference sequence). Losses at the gene ends were 4 bases for V and 6 bases for J; bases not matched to a gene: 5. The CDR3 is made up of 15 amino acids. CDR3 DNA: TGTGCCAGCAGCCTTGGACAGGGGGCGTTCAATGAGCAGTTCTTC. Protein: CASSLGQGAFNEQFF.

The J gene is TRBJ1-1, the V gene TRBV5-1; TRBD1 agrees at 8 bases. Germline V CDR1 and CDR2: SGHRS, YFSETQ. The junction had 9 bases not matched to a gene; V was cut back by 4 bases and J by 1 base. The CDR3 has 16 amino acids. CDR3 sequence (DNA): TGCGCCAGCAGCATGAGAGCCGGGACAGGGAACACTGAAGCTTTCTTT. It is translated as CASSMRAGTGNTEAFF.

The chain is built from TRBV2 and TRBJ1-4, with no clear D. The CDR3 runs to 14 residues. Trimming removed 7 bases at V and 7 bases at J, with 16 bases between. Germline loops: CDR1 SNHLY, CDR2 FYNNEI. Here the CDR3 DNA reads TGTGCCAGCACTGCGGGAGGAGGAGGTGAAAAACTGTTTTTT. Protein: CASTAGGGGEKLFF.

The chain employs TRBV19 and TRBJ2-1; 15 positions match TRBD2. The V segment lost 3 bases and the J segment 7 bases; nucleotides outside the gene matches: 10. The CDR3 runs to 18 residues. The germline CDR1 and CDR2 sequences are LNHDA and SQIVND (reference sequence). The CDR3 DNA reads as TGTGCCAGTAGTATGTTTGGCCGGACTAGCGGGGGGGCAAATGAGCAGTTCTTC. Translating gives CASSMFGRTSGGANEQFF.

This rearrangement joins TRBV29-1 to TRBJ2-7; TRBD1 agrees at 7 bases. This CDR3 spans 12 amino acids. The V gene end was trimmed by 6 bases and the J gene end by 4 bases; junction bases not matched to a gene: 6. Looked up from germline, CDR1 is SQVTM and CDR2 is ANQGSEA. The CDR3 is CSVAPTGYEQYF. The CDR3 DNA follows: TGCAGCGTCGCCCCGACAGGGTACGAGCAGTACTTC.

This chain links TRBV5-4 with TRBJ1-2, with 9 bases matching TRBD1. The length of the CDR3 is 15 residues. Germline CDR1 and CDR2: SGHNT and YYREEE (reference sequence). With 2 bases clipped from V and 8 bases from J, the junction kept 10 bases outside the gene matches. The CDR3 loop reads CASSFAQGASEGYTF. The CDR3 DNA follows: TGTGCCAGCAGCTTCGCACAGGGGGCGTCGGAAGGCTACACCTTC. Together with reference TRBV5-4 and TRBJ1-2, the CDR3 gives the full variable domain: ETGVTQSPTHLIKTRGQQVTLRCSSQSGHNTVSWYQQALGQGPQFIFQYYREEENGRGNFPPRFSGLQFPNYSSELNVNALELDDSALYLCASSFAQGASEGYTFGSGTRLTVV.

This chain joins TRBV7-6 and TRBJ1-4; 8 bases line up with TRBD1. Trimming took 5 bases from V and 0 from J; bases not matched to a gene: 8. This CDR3 comprises 17 residues. Per the germline V gene, CDR1 is SGHVS and CDR2 is FNYEAQ. CDR3 amino acids: CASSPRTGPATNEKLFF. DNA of the CDR3: TGTGCCAGCAGCCCCCGGACAGGGCCTGCAACTAATGAAAAACTGTTTTTT.

The V gene is TRBV7-9, the J gene TRBJ2-1, with D perhaps TRBD1 (5 bases). The germline V gene encodes CDR1 SEHNR and CDR2 FQNEAQ (reference sequence). V was pared by 3 bases and J by 4 bases, with 10 bases between. The CDR3 runs 14 residues. CDR3 sequence: CASSFADRYNEQFF. The CDR3 nucleotides read TGTGCCAGCAGCTTCGCTGACAGATACAATGAGCAGTTCTTC.

J is TRBJ2-5 and V is TRBV27; a weak D match, TRBD2 (6 bases). The CDR3 loop spans 14 amino acids. Germline V gene lookup returns CDR1 MNHEY and CDR2 SMNVEV (reference sequence). Trimming took 6 bases from V and 5 from J, leaving 16 bases between them. CDR3 sequence: CASRTRLGWETQYF. The DNA of the CDR3 is TGTGCCAGCAGGACTAGATTGGGATGGGAGACCCAGTACTTC.

The CDR3 coding sequence is TGTGCCAGCACCCTCGGGACAGTTAACACTGAAGCTTTCTTT. Translated, it gives CASTLGTVNTEAFF. J is TRBJ1-1 and V is TRBV7-8; 7 bases line up with TRBD1. The V segment lost 7 bases and the J segment 2 bases; nucleotides outside the gene matches: 7. There are 14 residues in the CDR3. Germline CDR1 and CDR2: SGHVS and FQNEAQ.

The rearrangement uses TRBV30 and TRBJ1-2; 7 bases match TRBD1. Germline CDR1 and CDR2: GTSNPN and SVGIG (reference sequence). This CDR3 region has 15 residues. Unmatched junction bases numbered 9, after V lost 3 bases and J lost 2 bases. The CDR3 protein is CAWSATGVWNYGYTF. CDR3 DNA sequence: TGTGCCTGGAGCGCAACAGGGGTTTGGAACTATGGCTACACCTTC.